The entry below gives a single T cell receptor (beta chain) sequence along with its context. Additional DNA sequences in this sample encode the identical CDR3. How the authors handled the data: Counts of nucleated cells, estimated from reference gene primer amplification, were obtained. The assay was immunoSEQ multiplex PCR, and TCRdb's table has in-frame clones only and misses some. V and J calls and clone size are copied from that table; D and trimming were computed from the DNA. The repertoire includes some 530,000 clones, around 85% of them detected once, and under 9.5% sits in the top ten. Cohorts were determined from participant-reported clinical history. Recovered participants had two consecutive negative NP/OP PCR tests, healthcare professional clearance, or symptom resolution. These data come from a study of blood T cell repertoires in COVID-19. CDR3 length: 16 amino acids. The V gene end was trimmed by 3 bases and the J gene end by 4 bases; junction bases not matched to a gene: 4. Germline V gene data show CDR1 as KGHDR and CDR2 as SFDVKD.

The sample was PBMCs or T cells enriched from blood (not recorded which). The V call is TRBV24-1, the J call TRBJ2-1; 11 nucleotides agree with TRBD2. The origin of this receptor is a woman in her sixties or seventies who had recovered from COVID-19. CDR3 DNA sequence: TGTGCCACCAGTGATCCCACTAGCGGGGGATACAATGAGCAGTTCTTC. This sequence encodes CATSDPTSGGYNEQFF.